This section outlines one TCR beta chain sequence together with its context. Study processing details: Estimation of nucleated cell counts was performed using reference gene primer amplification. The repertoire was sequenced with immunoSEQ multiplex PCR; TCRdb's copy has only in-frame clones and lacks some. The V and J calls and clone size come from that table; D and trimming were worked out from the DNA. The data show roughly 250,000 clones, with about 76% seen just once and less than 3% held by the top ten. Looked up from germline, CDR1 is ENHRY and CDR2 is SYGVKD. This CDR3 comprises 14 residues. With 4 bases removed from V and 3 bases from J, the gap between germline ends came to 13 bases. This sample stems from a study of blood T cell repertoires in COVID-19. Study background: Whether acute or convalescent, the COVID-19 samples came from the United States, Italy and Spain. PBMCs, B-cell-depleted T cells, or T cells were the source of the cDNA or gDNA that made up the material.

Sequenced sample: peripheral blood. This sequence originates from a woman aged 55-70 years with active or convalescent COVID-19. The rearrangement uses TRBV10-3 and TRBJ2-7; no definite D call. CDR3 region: CAISVHGQDYEQYF. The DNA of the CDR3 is TGTGCCATCAGTGTTCATGGGCAGGACTACGAGCAGTACTTC.